These 30 T cell receptor beta chains were sequenced from one sample in a study of beta chain features in type 1 diabetes. Study-wide points: Within each of all four CD4+ subsets, Type 1 diabetes patients had TCRB CDR3s that were moderately but significantly shorter.

These receptors have no identified antigens. The whole isolated RNA underwent reverse transcription, so sequencing captured expressed TCRB transcripts. Some clones are missing from TCRdb's copy, which holds only in-frame ones; the method was immunoSEQ multiplex PCR. The sample includes roughly 300,000 clones, roughly an eighth of them seen just once. Sequences were obtained from naive CD4+ T cells from blood. These TCRs come from a man aged 25-45 years with type 1 diabetes.

The J gene is TRBJ2-2, the V gene TRBV7-3, with 9 positions matching TRBD1. Germline assignment: CDR1 SGHTA and CDR2 FQGTGA. Trimming removed 4 bases from V and 3 bases from J; junction bases left unmatched: 6. This CDR3 region has 16 residues. The CDR3 protein is CASSSSGTGHTGELFF. CDR3 nucleotide sequence: TGTGCCAGCAGCTCGTCCGGGACAGGGCACACCGGGGAGCTGTTTTTT. Looking up the rest from reference TRBV7-3 and TRBJ2-2 gives the full variable domain: GAGVSQTPSNKVTEKGKYVELRCDPISGHTALYWYRQSLGQGPEFLIYFQGTGAADDSGLPNDRFFAVRPEGSVSTLKIQRTERGDSAVYLCASSSSGTGHTGELFFGEGSRLTVL.

The genes are TRBV27 and TRBJ2-6; tentatively, D is TRBD1 (6 bases). CDR1 is MNHEY, CDR2 SMNVEV, per germline (reference sequence). The length of the CDR3 is 16 residues. V lost 2 bases and J lost 2, with 10 bases in between. The CDR3 sequence: CASSLNRVPGANVLTF. The DNA of the CDR3 is TGTGCCAGCAGTTTAAACAGGGTCCCTGGGGCCAACGTCCTGACTTTC.

The rearrangement uses TRBV2 and TRBJ1-1, with 8 bases lining up with TRBD1. CDR1 SNHLY and CDR2 FYNNEI come from the germline V gene. This CDR3 spans 17 amino acids. J lost 0 bases, V lost 6 bases, and 12 bases had no gene match. CDR3 nucleotide sequence: TGTGCCAGCAGCGCCACAAGACAGGGGAACATGAACACTGAAGCTTTCTTT. As protein: CASSATRQGNMNTEAFF. The variable domain in full, with the rest retrieved from reference TRBV2 and TRBJ1-1, is EPEVTQTPSHQVTQMGQEVILRCVPISNHLYFYWYRQILGQKVEFLVSFYNNEISEKSEIFDDQFSVERPDGSNFTLKIRSTKLEDSAMYFCASSATRQGNMNTEAFFGQGTRLTVV.

The CDR3 nucleotides are TGTGCCACCAGCACAGGACTAGCGGGAGCACAGGAGCAGTACTTC. Its translation: CATSTGLAGAQEQYF. The chain uses TRBV15 and TRBJ2-7; TRBD2 aligns across 13 bases. Trimming cost V 4 bases and J 7 bases; bases outside gene matches: 7. Germline CDR1 LNHNV, CDR2 YYDKDF (reference sequence). This CDR3 is built from 15 residues.

This clone was counted a single time. The chain has TRBV11-1 and TRBJ2-1; the match to TRBD1 covers 8 bases. The CDR3 length is 19 residues. Germline values: CDR1 SGHAT, CDR2 FQDESV (reference sequence). Trimming at V came to 6 bases and at J to 0 bases, leaving 16 bases not matched to a gene. The CDR3 region has the DNA TGTGCCAGCAGTTTCAGGGGGCAGGTTGGCGGGTCCTCCTACAATGAGCAGTTCTTC. This gives the protein CASSFRGQVGGSSYNEQFF.

This clone turned up a few times. This chain joins TRBV6-1 and TRBJ2-1; 9 nucleotides agree with TRBD2. With V trimmed by 3 bases and J by 7 bases, 10 bases remained unmatched. The CDR3 covers 16 residues. Germline loops: CDR1 MNHNS, CDR2 SASEGT. Here the CDR3 DNA reads TGTGCCAGCAGTGAGTGGGGCGGGAGGGACAAGAATGAGCAGTTCTTC. Its protein is CASSEWGGRDKNEQFF.

This clone showed up just a few times. The V call is TRBV28, the J call TRBJ1-2; TRBD1 aligns across 7 bases. The ends lost 4 bases at V and 4 bases at J; junction bases unmatched: 9. The CDR3 has 15 residues. Per the germline V gene, CDR1 is MDHEN and CDR2 is SYDVKM. CDR3 region: CASSSAMRQGYGYTF. CDR3 nucleotide sequence: TGTGCCAGCAGTTCGGCAATGCGACAGGGCTATGGCTACACCTTC.

The V call is TRBV19, the J call TRBJ1-1, with 9 bases identical to TRBD1. CDR3 length: 14 amino acids. With 6 bases clipped from V and 4 bases from J, the junction kept 6 bases outside the gene matches. Looked up from germline, CDR1 is LNHDA and CDR2 is SQIVND (reference sequence). DNA for the CDR3: TGTGCCAGTAGACCGGGACAGGGCGTCACTGAAGCTTTCTTT. Its translation: CASRPGQGVTEAFF.

This rearrangement joins TRBV11-2 to TRBJ2-3, with 8 bases that match TRBD2. The CDR3 spans 15 residues. Germline lookup yields CDR1 SGHAT and CDR2 FQNNGV. Germline trimming cut 5 bases from V and 3 bases from J; bases unmatched to any gene: 7. The CDR3 DNA sequence: TGTGCCAGCAGCCTGGGGGGGACTAGGACAGATACGCAGTATTTT. Amino acids: CASSLGGTRTDTQYF. Using reference TRBV11-2 and TRBJ2-3 for the parts outside the CDR3, the full variable domain is EAGVAQSPRYKIIEKRQSVAFWCNPISGHATLYWYQQILGQGPKLLIQFQNNGVVDDSQLPKDRFSAERLKGVDSTLKIQPAKLEDSAVYLCASSLGGTRTDTQYFGPGTRLTVL.

This clone came up a few times. The V and J genes are TRBV9 and TRBJ1-5; D is possibly TRBD1 (6 bases). Germline loops: CDR1 SGDLS, CDR2 YYNGEE. V was trimmed by 4 bases and J by 0 bases, leaving 11 bases between them. The length of the CDR3 is 15 residues. The CDR3 loop reads CASSWGPHSNQPQHF. CDR3 coding DNA: TGTGCCAGCAGCTGGGGGCCTCATAGCAATCAGCCCCAGCATTTT.

This clone was found once. The chain's CDR3 is CASSQGPGTSGANEQFF. CDR3 coding DNA: TGCGCCAGCAGCCAGGGCCCCGGGACTAGCGGGGCCAATGAGCAGTTCTTC. The chain couples TRBV4-3 to TRBJ2-1, with 13 positions matching TRBD2. This CDR3 is built from 17 residues. V lost 3 bases to trimming and J lost 6 bases; unmatched junction nucleotides: 8. Per the germline V gene, CDR1 is LGHNA and CDR2 is YSLEER.

This clone was counted only a few times. The chain employs TRBV7-3 and TRBJ2-5; D not certain. This CDR3 is 13 amino acids long. Trimming took 1 base from V and 3 from J, leaving 6 bases between them. Germline CDR1 reads SGHTA; CDR2 reads FQGTGA. The CDR3 DNA reads TGTGCCAGCAGCTTAAACCACAAAGAGACCCAGTACTTC. Its translation is CASSLNHKETQYF.

This rearrangement joins TRBV5-1 to TRBJ2-1; tentative D call: TRBD1 (5 bases). Germline-derived CDR1 and CDR2 are SGHRS and YFSETQ. Trimming cost V 5 bases and J 0 bases, with 9 bases left between them. This CDR3 region has 14 residues. DNA of the CDR3: TGCGCCAGCAGTAAAGACAGCTCCTACAATGAGCAGTTCTTC. Protein: CASSKDSSYNEQFF. The full variable domain, in which reference TRBV5-1 and TRBJ2-1 provide the parts outside the CDR3, is KAGVTQTPRYLIKTRGQQVTLSCSPISGHRSVSWYQQTPGQGLQFLFEYFSETQRNKGNFPGRFSGRQFSNSRSEMNVSTLELGDSALYLCASSKDSSYNEQFFGPGTRLTVL.

The sample holds a few counts of this clone. This chain links TRBV7-2 with TRBJ2-7; 8 positions match TRBD1. J lost 5 bases, V lost 4 bases, and 7 bases had no gene match. CDR3 length: 14 residues. In germline, CDR1 is SGHTA, CDR2 FQGNSA. The CDR3 DNA is TGTGCCAGCAGCTCCGACAGGGGCCTGGACGAGCAGTACTTC. Translated: CASSSDRGLDEQYF.

The chain carries TRBV30 and TRBJ2-7; D is ambiguous. The CDR3 sequence is 11 residues long. From germline, CDR1 is GTSNPN and CDR2 SVGIG (reference sequence). Trimming removed 0 bases at V and 7 bases at J, with 7 bases between. DNA of the CDR3: TGTGCCTGGAGTGTCTTAATAGAGCAGTACTTC. It is translated as CAWSVLIEQYF.

CDR3 sequence reads: CASSFLETQYF. The DNA for the CDR3 is TGTGCCAGCAGCTTCCTCGAGACCCAGTACTTC. The chain carries TRBV7-2 and TRBJ2-5; D not certain. CDR1 is SGHTA and CDR2 is FQGNSA in the germline V gene. The CDR3 runs to 11 residues. Trimming shortened V by 3 bases and J by 5 bases, and 4 bases separated the two germline ends.

V and J are TRBV9 and TRBJ2-5; D possibly corresponds to TRBD2 (5 bases). The V and J ends lost 2 bases and 5 bases respectively, with 13 bases between them. The CDR3 consists of 14 residues. Per the germline V gene, CDR1 is SGDLS and CDR2 is YYNGEE. CDR3 region: CASSVDGERETQYF. CDR3 nucleotides: TGTGCCAGCAGCGTCGACGGGGAGAGGGAGACCCAGTACTTC.

This clone has more than one count but fewer than ten. V and J are TRBV4-2 and TRBJ2-7; the D gene is possibly TRBD2 (6 bases). V lost 4 bases and J 2 bases, leaving 15 bases between the germline ends. The germline V gene encodes CDR1 LGHNA and CDR2 YNFKEQ. The CDR3 covers 15 residues. CDR3 amino acids: CASSPTFSGTYEQYF. The CDR3, as DNA: TGTGCCAGCAGCCCGACGTTTAGCGGAACCTACGAGCAGTACTTC.

The chain recombines TRBV6-5 with TRBJ2-5; maybe TRBD1 (5 bases). The V gene lost 5 bases and the J gene lost 0 bases, with 13 bases spanning the gap. There are 15 residues in the CDR3. The germline V gene has CDR1 MNHEY and CDR2 SVGAGI. CDR3 amino acids: CASSLESGYQETQYF. CDR3 nucleotides: TGTGCCAGCAGTCTGGAATCAGGGTACCAAGAGACCCAGTACTTC.

This chain joins TRBV27 and TRBJ2-3, with TRBD2 as a possible D gene (6 bases). Germline V gene lookup returns CDR1 MNHEY and CDR2 SMNVEV (reference sequence). The ends were cut back, 8 bases at V and 4 bases at J, with 13 bases in the middle. The CDR3 is 13 amino acids. CDR3 DNA sequence: TGTGCCAGCCGGAGGGATTTCGCAGATACGCAGTATTTT. This encodes CASRRDFADTQYF.

This rearrangement joins TRBV27 to TRBJ2-2, with D possibly TRBD1 on 5 matching bases. Trimming took off 7 bases at V and 1 base at J, with 10 bases between the two ends. Germline V lookup: CDR1 MNHEY, CDR2 SMNVEV (reference sequence). This CDR3 is 14 amino acids long. CDR3 sequence reads: CASNNQGNTGELFF. CDR3 bases: TGTGCCAGCAATAACCAGGGGAACACCGGGGAGCTGTTTTTT.

This clone was seen more than once but under ten times. V usage is TRBV9 and J usage is TRBJ2-7, with 7 nucleotides matching TRBD2. The CDR3 loop spans 14 amino acids. Trimming cost V 4 bases and J 3 bases; bases outside gene matches: 7. CDR1 is SGDLS, CDR2 YYNGEE, per germline. CDR3 residues: CASSTSPGGYEQYF. CDR3 nucleotides: TGTGCCAGCAGCACATCCCCGGGGGGCTACGAGCAGTACTTC.

The chain has TRBV29-1 and TRBJ2-3; a possible D gene is TRBD1 (6 bases). Looked up from germline, CDR1 is SQVTM and CDR2 is ANQGSEA. This CDR3 contains 12 residues. V was pared by 2 bases and J by 6 bases, with 9 bases between. This CDR3 is CSVESRGDTQYF. In DNA form, the CDR3 reads TGCAGCGTTGAATCCAGGGGCGATACGCAGTATTTT.

The rearrangement links TRBV29-1 to TRBJ1-4; D not certain. V dropped 5 bases and J dropped 0 bases, with 10 bases sitting between them. CDR1 is SQVTM, CDR2 ANQGSEA, per germline. The CDR3 consists of 14 residues. The CDR3 sequence is CSVFGSPTNEKLFF. Written as DNA, the CDR3 is TGCAGCGTTTTCGGTAGCCCAACTAATGAAAAACTGTTTTTT.

V gene TRBV29-1 combines with J gene TRBJ2-7, with D possibly TRBD2 on 5 matching bases. The CDR3 is 11 amino acids. V gave up 4 bases and J gave up 9 bases, with 13 bases separating them. Looked up from germline, CDR1 is SQVTM and CDR2 is ANQGSEA. The DNA for the CDR3 is TGCAGCGTTGGGCATAGGGAGCGGCAGTACTTC. Encoded protein: CSVGHRERQYF.

The chain uses TRBV28 and TRBJ2-3; D unclear. V lost 6 bases and J lost 0, with 13 bases in between. This CDR3 spans 15 amino acids. Germline V gene data show CDR1 as MDHEN and CDR2 as SYDVKM. The CDR3, as DNA: TGTGCCAGCAGGACTGGCGGCGGTAGCACAGATACGCAGTATTTT. It encodes CASRTGGGSTDTQYF. The full variable domain, with the rest looked up from reference TRBV28 and TRBJ2-3, is DVKVTQSSRYLVKRTGEKVFLECVQDMDHENMFWYRQDPGLGLRLIYFSYDVKMKEKGDIPEGYSVSREKKERFSLILESASTNQTSMYLCASRTGGGSTDTQYFGPGTRLTVL.

The rearrangement uses TRBV15 and TRBJ2-3, with 12 bases identical to TRBD2. Germline V gene lookup returns CDR1 LNHNV and CDR2 YYDKDF (reference sequence). Unmatched junction bases numbered 13, after V lost 0 bases and J lost 3 bases. The CDR3 runs to 20 residues. The CDR3 nucleotides are TGTGCCACCAGCAGAGACTTCTTCAGCAGACTAGCGGGAGCAACAGATACGCAGTATTTT. It specifies CATSRDFFSRLAGATDTQYF. The variable domain in full, with the rest retrieved from reference TRBV15 and TRBJ2-3, is DAMVIQNPRYQVTQFGKPVTLSCSQTLNHNVMYWYQQKSSQAPKLLFHYYDKDFNNEADTPDNFQSRRPNTSFCFLDIRSPGLGDTAMYLCATSRDFFSRLAGATDTQYFGPGTRLTVL.

The V call is TRBV5-1, the J call TRBJ2-3; 9 bases match TRBD2. The CDR3 has 16 amino acids. Germline V gene data show CDR1 as SGHRS and CDR2 as YFSETQ. V was clipped by 1 base and J by 3 bases; unmatched bases: 6. DNA of the CDR3: TGCGCCAGCAGCTTGCCGACTAGCGGTGATACAGATACGCAGTATTTT. Translation gives CASSLPTSGDTDTQYF.

This clone has more than one count but fewer than ten. The chain uses TRBV30 and TRBJ1-2; possible D gene TRBD1, 6 bases. The CDR3 has 13 amino acids. The V gene lost 1 base and the J gene lost 1 base, with 7 bases spanning the gap. CDR1 is GTSNPN, CDR2 SVGIG, per germline (reference sequence). This chain's CDR3 is CAWSADSNYGYTF. The CDR3 bases are TGTGCCTGGAGTGCGGACAGTAACTATGGCTACACCTTC.

The gene calls are TRBV4-1 and TRBJ2-7; no reliable D call. V was trimmed by 1 base and J by 5 bases, leaving 12 bases between them. The CDR3 has 14 residues. Germline CDR1 and CDR2: MGHRA and YSYEKL. CDR3 in amino acids: CASSQAPRSDEQYF. The CDR3 DNA is TGCGCCAGCAGCCAAGCCCCCCGCTCGGACGAGCAGTACTTC.